This T cell receptor (beta chain) derives from a study of regulatory and conventional T cells in RAG deficiency. Generated by immunoSEQ multiplex PCR, the TCRdb table keeps only in-frame clones and is missing some. The table has 34,000 or so clones, around nine tenths seen once; the top ten hold roughly an eighth. CDR1 and CDR2 (germline): PRHDT, FYEKMQ (reference sequence). The germline V and J ends were trimmed by 4 bases and 4 bases, with 10 bases remaining between them. The CDR3 contains 13 residues. This sample also appeared in a second study, on regulatory T cells. That report adds: The PCR used 52 TRBV and 13 TRBJ primers.

The sequence came from a human donor in good health. The chain is built from TRBV13 and TRBJ1-1; D gene uncertain. The sequenced material came from CD8+ T cells sorted from blood. The DNA of the CDR3 is TGTGCCAGCAGCTCCGGAGTACCCACTGAAGCTTTCTTT. Translation gives CASSSGVPTEAFF. The full variable domain, its missing parts supplied by reference TRBV13 and TRBJ1-1, is AAGVIQSPRHLIKEKRETATLKCYPIPRHDTVYWYQQGPGQDPQFLISFYEKMQSDKGSIPDRFSAQQFSDYHSELNMSSLELGDSALYFCASSSGVPTEAFFGQGTRLTVV.